This TCR beta chain was profiled in a study of blood T cell repertoires in COVID-19. At the level of the study: Whether acute or convalescent, the COVID-19 samples came from the United States, Italy and Spain. Sample material is recorded as cDNA or gDNA derived from T cells, B-cell-depleted T cells, or PBMCs.

Germline CDR1 reads SGHNT; CDR2 reads YENEEA. The CDR3 spans 13 residues. Trimming left V 6 bases short and J 5 bases short, with 14 bases between. How the authors handled the data: For nucleated cells, counts were estimated from reference gene primer amplification. Libraries were prepared by immunoSEQ multiplex PCR; TCRdb keeps only in-frame clonotypes and omits some of them. D and trimming come from the DNA, and the V and J calls and clone size come from that table. The repertoire has about 300,000 clones, more than 75% of them found once; the top ten carry 1.5% to 2%. The chain employs TRBV11-3 and TRBJ2-7, with D possibly being TRBD1 (5 bases). The sample taken for sequencing was peripheral blood. This sequence originates from a woman in her forties or fifties with acute or convalescent COVID-19. In DNA, the CDR3 is TGTGCCAGCAGTCTCCAGGGCGGTGACGAGCAGTACTTC. It encodes CASSLQGGDEQYF.